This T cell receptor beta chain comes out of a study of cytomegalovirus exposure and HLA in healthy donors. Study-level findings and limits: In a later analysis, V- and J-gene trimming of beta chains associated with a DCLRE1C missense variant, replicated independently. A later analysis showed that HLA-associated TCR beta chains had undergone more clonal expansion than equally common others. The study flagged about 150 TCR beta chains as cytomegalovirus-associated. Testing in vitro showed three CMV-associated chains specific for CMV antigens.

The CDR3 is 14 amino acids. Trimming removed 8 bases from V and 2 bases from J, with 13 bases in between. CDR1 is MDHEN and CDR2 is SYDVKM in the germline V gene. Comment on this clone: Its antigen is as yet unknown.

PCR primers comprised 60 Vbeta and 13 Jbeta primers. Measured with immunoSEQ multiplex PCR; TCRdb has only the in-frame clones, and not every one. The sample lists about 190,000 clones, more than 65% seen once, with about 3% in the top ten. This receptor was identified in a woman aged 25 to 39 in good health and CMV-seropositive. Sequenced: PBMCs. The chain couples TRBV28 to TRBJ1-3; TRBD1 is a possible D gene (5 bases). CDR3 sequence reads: CASRRTITGNTIYF. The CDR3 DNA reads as TGTGCCAGCCGAAGGACAATTACTGGAAACACCATATATTTT.